The 20 T cell receptor beta chains listed next were all sequenced from one sample in a study of cytomegalovirus exposure and HLA in healthy donors. Both 60 Vbeta primers and 13 Jbeta primers went into the PCR. Method: immunoSEQ multiplex PCR; TCRdb's copy keeps in-frame clones and lacks some. The sample includes 55,000 to 75,000 clones. Sequenced sample: PBMCs. These receptor sequences come from a woman aged 30 to 39 in good health and CMV-seronegative.

This chain links TRBV2 with TRBJ2-7, with 9 positions matching TRBD1. This CDR3 has 17 amino acids. V dropped 2 bases and J dropped 2; count of bases not matched to a gene: 10. Germline V gives CDR1 SNHLY, CDR2 FYNNEI. For the CDR3, the DNA is TGTGCCAGCAGTGAACCCCTGGGACAGGGAATAACCTACGAGCAGTACTTC. Its protein is CASSEPLGQGITYEQYF.

This sequence joins TRBV7-8 and TRBJ1-5; D is unresolved. Per germline, CDR1 SGHVS and CDR2 FQNEAQ. CDR3 length: 14 amino acids. V gave up 1 base and J gave up 5 bases, with 9 bases separating them. Here the CDR3 DNA reads TGTGCCAGCAGCTTAGATGGAGGCCATCAGCCCCAGCATTTT. Its translation is CASSLDGGHQPQHF. Full variable domain (outside the CDR3, taken from reference TRBV7-8 and TRBJ1-5): GAGVSQSPRYKVAKRGQDVALRCDPISGHVSLFWYQQALGQGPEFLTYFQNEAQLDKSGLPSDRFFAERPEGSVSTLKIQRTQQEDSAVYLCASSLDGGHQPQHFGDGTRLSIL.

This chain uses TRBV5-6 with TRBJ1-1; D is uncertain. Germline V lookup: CDR1 SGHDT, CDR2 YYEEEE. This CDR3 region has 13 residues. Trimming removed 2 bases from V and 8 bases from J, with 13 bases in between. Here the CDR3 DNA reads TGTGCCAGCAGCTTCGACGGGAGCCTCGAAGCTTTCTTT. Amino acids: CASSFDGSLEAFF.

This rearrangement joins TRBV29-1 to TRBJ1-2; tentatively, D is TRBD1 (5 bases). The CDR3 has 13 amino acids. V lost 8 bases and J lost 4, with 17 bases in between. The V gene's germline CDR1 is SQVTM and CDR2 ANQGSEA. DNA of the CDR3: TGCAGCATCCAAGGAGGGGCGGCCTATGGCTACACCTTC. Its protein product is CSIQGGAAYGYTF. Full variable domain (remainder filled in from reference TRBV29-1 and TRBJ1-2): SAVISQKPSRDICQRGTSLTIQCQVDSQVTMMFWYRQQPGQSLTLIATANQGSEATYESGFVIDKFPISRPNLTFSTLTVSNMSPEDSSIYLCSIQGGAAYGYTFGSGTRLTVV.

The chain has TRBV27 and TRBJ1-5; no clear D gene. Between the trimmed V and J ends, which lost 6 bases and 0 bases, there was a span of 6 bases. Per the germline V gene, CDR1 is MNHEY and CDR2 is SMNVEV (reference sequence). CDR3 length equals 13 residues. The CDR3 loop reads CASSLLSNQPQHF. In DNA form, the CDR3 reads TGTGCCAGCAGCCTTCTTAGCAATCAGCCCCAGCATTTT.

The chain is built from TRBV28 and TRBJ2-7; D gene uncertain. V lost 4 bases and J 2 bases, leaving 12 bases between the germline ends. The CDR3 totals 14 residues. The germline gives CDR1 MDHEN, CDR2 SYDVKM. The CDR3 protein is CASSSTTPTYEQYF. The CDR3 DNA follows: TGTGCCAGCAGTTCGACGACTCCTACCTACGAGCAGTACTTC.

The chain has TRBV6-1 and TRBJ1-1; the match to TRBD1 covers 7 bases. In germline, CDR1 is MNHNS, CDR2 SASEGT. This CDR3 has 15 residues. Trimming at V came to 8 bases and at J to 0 bases, leaving 9 bases not matched to a gene. CDR3 DNA: TGTGCCAGCCGAGGGGGCGCGAGGATGAACACTGAAGCTTTCTTT. Translating gives CASRGGARMNTEAFF.

V gene TRBV4-1 combines with J gene TRBJ2-3, with 8 nucleotides matching TRBD2. The CDR3 consists of 15 residues. V lost 6 bases to trimming and J lost 4 bases; unmatched junction nucleotides: 9. Germline V gene sequence: CDR1 MGHRA, CDR2 YSYEKL. DNA of the CDR3: TGCGCCAGCAGTCCCGGGACTAGTAAGGCAGATACGCAGTATTTT. As protein: CASSPGTSKADTQYF.

The chain combines TRBV10-3 with TRBJ1-2, with 8 bases lining up with TRBD1. The CDR3 sequence is 14 residues long. With 7 bases clipped from V and 3 bases from J, the junction kept 7 bases outside the gene matches. Germline assignment: CDR1 ENHRY and CDR2 SYGVKD. The CDR3 sequence is CAIMSTGAHYGYTF. CDR3 in DNA: TGTGCCATCATGTCGACAGGGGCACACTATGGCTACACCTTC.

The chain combines TRBV6-5 with TRBJ2-7, with D tentatively TRBD2 (5 bases). The CDR3 runs 12 residues. Germline CDR1 is MNHEY and CDR2 is SVGAGI. Trimming removed 7 bases at V and 5 bases at J, with 12 bases between. CDR3 in amino acids: CASNRVGDEQYF. The CDR3 nucleotides read TGTGCCAGCAACCGGGTCGGGGACGAGCAGTACTTC.

This chain connects TRBV14 to TRBJ1-3; possible D gene TRBD1, 5 bases. V was cut by 4 bases and J by 0 bases, with 13 bases left in between. Germline assignment: CDR1 SGHDN and CDR2 FVKESK. The CDR3 extends over 16 amino acids. This CDR3 is CASSPRVGVSGNTIYF. CDR3 sequence (DNA): TGTGCCAGCAGCCCCAGGGTGGGTGTCTCTGGAAACACCATATATTTT.

The V and J genes are TRBV27 and TRBJ2-7; the match to TRBD1 covers 9 bases. Germline assignment: CDR1 MNHEY and CDR2 SMNVEV (reference sequence). There are 14 residues in the CDR3. J was trimmed by 2 bases and V by 8 bases; bases with no gene match: 7. DNA for the CDR3: TGTGCCAGCTCAACAGGGGGCGAGACCTACGAGCAGTACTTC. Translated, it gives CASSTGGETYEQYF.

The chain joins TRBV7-9 to TRBJ1-1; no definite D call. Deletions cut 2 bases from V and 0 bases from J, with 4 bases between. Germline lookup yields CDR1 SEHNR and CDR2 FQNEAQ (reference sequence). This CDR3 is built from 13 residues. In nucleotides, the CDR3 is TGTGCCAGCAGCTTAACGGTGAACACTGAAGCTTTCTTT. It translates to CASSLTVNTEAFF.

The chain uses TRBV10-2 and TRBJ2-5, with D maybe TRBD2 (5 bases). The length of the CDR3 is 14 residues. Germline lookup yields CDR1 WSHSY and CDR2 SAAADI. V lost 0 bases and J 5 bases, leaving 10 bases between the germline ends. The DNA of the CDR3 is TGCGCCAGCAGTGAGTCATACGGGATGGAGACCCAGTACTTC. Protein product: CASSESYGMETQYF.

The gene calls are TRBV28 and TRBJ2-5, with D possibly being TRBD2 (5 bases). CDR3 length equals 16 residues. Germline CDR1 MDHEN, CDR2 SYDVKM. V was clipped by 8 bases and J by 5 bases, with 24 bases between them. The CDR3 protein is CASSLPRLAVGETQYF. The CDR3 nucleotides are TGTGCCAGCTCCCTCCCGCGGCTAGCAGTTGGGGAGACCCAGTACTTC.

The chain uses TRBV4-2 and TRBJ2-3; 9 bases align to TRBD2. The CDR3 extends over 18 amino acids. CDR1 LGHNA and CDR2 YNFKEQ come from the germline V gene. J lost 2 bases, V lost 4 bases, and 13 bases had no gene match. Here the CDR3 reads CASSPNGLAPEFTDTQYF. In DNA, the CDR3 is TGTGCCAGCAGCCCCAATGGACTAGCGCCCGAATTCACAGATACGCAGTATTTT.

The CDR3 nucleotides are TGTGCCAGCAGGGGAGGGAACACTGAAGCTTTCTTT. Translation gives CASRGGNTEAFF. The chain joins TRBV6-1 to TRBJ1-1; D is unresolved. Germline-derived CDR1 and CDR2 are MNHNS and SASEGT. Trimming stripped 6 bases from V and 1 base from J, with 6 bases between. The CDR3 is 12 residues long.

The chain is built from TRBV7-6 and TRBJ2-7; D ambiguous. From germline, CDR1 is SGHVS and CDR2 FNYEAQ. Trimming stripped 6 bases from V and 0 bases from J, with 3 bases between. The CDR3 length is 11 residues. In DNA, the CDR3 is TGTGCCAGCAGTAACTCCTACGAGCAGTACTTC. Amino acid sequence: CASSNSYEQYF.

The J gene is TRBJ2-5, the V gene TRBV25-1, with 10 bases identical to TRBD2. Germline CDR1 MGHDK, CDR2 SYGVNS. J gave up 4 bases and V 3 bases, and 5 bases lay outside the gene matches. The CDR3 runs 15 residues. The CDR3 coding sequence is TGTGCCAGCAGTGACGCTAGCGGGAGACTAGAGACCCAGTACTTC. As protein: CASSDASGRLETQYF.

As regards this clone: One end of the junction does not line up with germline, which may come from a read error. J is TRBJ2-7 and V is TRBV27, with 8 bases identical to TRBD1. The CDR3 is 13 amino acids. Germline CDR1 MNHEY, CDR2 SMNVEV (reference sequence). The CDR3, as DNA: TGTGCCAGCAGTTTCACGACAGGGGAAGTCGAAGACTTC. Encoded protein: CASSFTTGEVEDF.